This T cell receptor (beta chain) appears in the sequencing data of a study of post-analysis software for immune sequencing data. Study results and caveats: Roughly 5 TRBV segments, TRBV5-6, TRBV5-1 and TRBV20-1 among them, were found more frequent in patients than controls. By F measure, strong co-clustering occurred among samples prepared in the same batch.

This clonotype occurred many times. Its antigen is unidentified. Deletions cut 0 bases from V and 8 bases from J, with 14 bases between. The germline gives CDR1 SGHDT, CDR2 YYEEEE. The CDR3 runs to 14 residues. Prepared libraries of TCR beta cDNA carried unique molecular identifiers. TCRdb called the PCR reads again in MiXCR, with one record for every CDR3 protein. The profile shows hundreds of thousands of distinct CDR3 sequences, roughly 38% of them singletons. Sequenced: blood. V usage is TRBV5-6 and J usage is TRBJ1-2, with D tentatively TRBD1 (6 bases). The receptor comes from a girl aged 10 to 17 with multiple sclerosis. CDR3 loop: CASSLADSTGGYTF. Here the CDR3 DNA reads TGTGCCAGCAGCTTGGCGGACAGCACGGGAGGCTACACCTTC. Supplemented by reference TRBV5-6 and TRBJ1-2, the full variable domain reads DAGVTQSPTHLIKTRGQQVTLRCSPKSGHDTVSWYQQALGQGPQFIFQYYEEEERQRGNFPDRFSGHQFPNYSSELNVNALLLGDSALYLCASSLADSTGGYTFGSGTRLTVV.